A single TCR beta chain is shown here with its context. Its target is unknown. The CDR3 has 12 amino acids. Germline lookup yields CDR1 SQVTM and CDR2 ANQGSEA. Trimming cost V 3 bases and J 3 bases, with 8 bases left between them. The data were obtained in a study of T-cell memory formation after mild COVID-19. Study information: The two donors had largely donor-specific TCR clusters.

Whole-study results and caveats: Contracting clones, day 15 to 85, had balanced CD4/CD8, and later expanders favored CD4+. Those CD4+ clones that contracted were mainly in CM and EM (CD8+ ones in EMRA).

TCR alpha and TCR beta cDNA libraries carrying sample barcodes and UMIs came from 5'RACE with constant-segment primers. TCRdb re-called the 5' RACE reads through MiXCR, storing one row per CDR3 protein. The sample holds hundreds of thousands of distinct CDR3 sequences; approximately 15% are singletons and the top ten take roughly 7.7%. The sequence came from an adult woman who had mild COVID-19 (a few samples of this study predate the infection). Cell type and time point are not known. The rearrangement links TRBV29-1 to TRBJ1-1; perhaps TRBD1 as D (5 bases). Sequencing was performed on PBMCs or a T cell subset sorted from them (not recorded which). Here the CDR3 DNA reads TGCAGCGTTGACAGGGCTGACACTGAAGCTTTCTTT. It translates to CSVDRADTEAFF.